This T cell receptor beta chain was sequenced in a study of T cells after yellow fever vaccination. TCRdb reprocessed the 5' RACE reads via MiXCR and lists one record per CDR3 protein. The sample has some 250,000 distinct CDR3 sequences, about 3.5% seen once. This clonotype was recorded at least ten times. Its matching antigen is unknown. Whole-study results and caveats: There was a small share of clonotypes that showed up in both the CD4 and CD8 compartments. Compared with primary, the secondary response was weaker and peaked at day 5, not 15.

The CDR3 consists of 16 residues. CDR1 and CDR2 from the germline V gene are SEHNR and FQNEAQ (reference sequence). J gave up 7 bases and V 1 base, and 7 bases lay outside the gene matches. The TCR originated in a man aged 18 to 29 who received the YFV17D yellow fever vaccine. The rearrangement links TRBV7-9 to TRBJ1-6; 7 bases are shared with TRBD1. The sample in question was PBMCs, obtained 15 days after the yellow fever booster vaccination. CDR3 bases: TGTGCCAGCAGCTTAGAGACAGGGCGCCTCAATTCACCCCTCCACTTT. This translates into CASSLETGRLNSPLHF.